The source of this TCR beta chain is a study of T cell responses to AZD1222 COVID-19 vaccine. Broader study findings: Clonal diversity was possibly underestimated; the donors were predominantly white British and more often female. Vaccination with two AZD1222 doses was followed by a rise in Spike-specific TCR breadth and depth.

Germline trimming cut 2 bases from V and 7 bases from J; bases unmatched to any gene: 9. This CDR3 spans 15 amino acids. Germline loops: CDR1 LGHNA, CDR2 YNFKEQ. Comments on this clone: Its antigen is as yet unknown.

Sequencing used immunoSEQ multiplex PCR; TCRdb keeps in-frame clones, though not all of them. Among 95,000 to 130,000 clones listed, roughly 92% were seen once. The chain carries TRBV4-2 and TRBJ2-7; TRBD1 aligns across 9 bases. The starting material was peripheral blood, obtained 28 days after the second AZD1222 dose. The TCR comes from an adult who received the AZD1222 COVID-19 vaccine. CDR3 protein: CASSQTRQGDGEQYF. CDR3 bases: TGTGCCAGCAGCCAAACTAGACAGGGGGACGGGGAGCAGTACTTC.